These T cell receptor beta chains were read from a single sample in a study of T cell repertoires in cytomegalovirus infection. From the reads, TCRdb called clonotypes with MiXCR, one entry per CDR3 protein. Of 360,000 or so distinct CDR3 sequences listed, about 35% were seen once; the top ten hold roughly 12%. Their cognate antigens are unknown. Sequences were derived from cultured PBMCs, sampled from culture after CMV antigen stimulation. Source of these receptors: a human donor in good health (CMV status not recorded). Some clones in this sample may be carry-over from other donors' samples. Each CDR3 is given with its conserved first and last residue. A D gene is named only where the DNA matches it firmly. Clone sizes are given selectively: once, few, many, or a class where the clone is expanded.

clone_size,d_call,v_call,j_call,cdr3_nt,cdr3_aa
.,.,TRBV14,TRBJ2-2,TGTGCCAGCAGCCAAGACGCGGGATCGTCCCCCGGGGAGCTGTTTTTT,CASSQDAGSSPGELFF
once,.,TRBV4-3,TRBJ1-2,TGCGCCAGCAGCCAAGACATCTGGGATGGCTACACCTTC,CASSQDIWDGYTF
few,.,TRBV7-9,TRBJ2-5,TGTGCCAGCAGCCTGACAGCCTCGGTAAAAGAGACCCAGTACTTC,CASSLTASVKETQYF
.,TRBD1,TRBV19,TRBJ1-1,TGTGCCAGTATGGACAGGGGTTCAGTGGAGAAAGCTTTCTTT,CASMDRGSVEKAFF
many,TRBD2,TRBV11-2,TRBJ2-1,TGTGCCAGCAGCCCGGGACTAGCGGGGAGCTACAATGAGCAGTTCTTC,CASSPGLAGSYNEQFF
.,.,TRBV7-9,TRBJ2-1,TGTGCCAGCAGCTTAGTAGGGACGAGCGATGAGCAGTTCTTC,CASSLVGTSDEQFF
.,.,TRBV5-4,TRBJ1-5,TGTGCCAGCAGCCGGGACGGCCTCAATCAGCCCCAGCATTTT,CASSRDGLNQPQHF
few,.,TRBV4-3,TRBJ1-6,TGCGCCAGCAGCCCGGGGCAGGCTAATTCACCCCTCCACTTT,CASSPGQANSPLHF
.,TRBD1,TRBV4-1,TRBJ1-2,TGCGCCAGCAGCCAGGGGGGACAGGGAGTGAGCGGCTACACCTTC,CASSQGGQGVSGYTF
.,.,TRBV12-3/TRBV12-4,TRBJ2-2,TGTGCCAGCGGCGAGCCGGGCGGACTGAACACCGGGGAGCTGTTTTTT,CASGEPGGLNTGELFF
.,TRBD1,TRBV6-1,TRBJ2-7,TGTGCCAGCAGAGCACCGCGGACAGGTAGTTCCTACGAGCAGTACTTC,CASRAPRTGSSYEQYF
.,TRBD2,TRBV12-3/TRBV12-4,TRBJ2-2,TGTGCCAGCAGTTTGGCTAGCGGGATACCCGGGGAGCTGTTTTTT,CASSLASGIPGELFF
few,.,TRBV6-2/TRBV6-3,TRBJ2-1,TGTGCCAGCAGTTCGACATTTCCAGACAATGAGCAGTTCTTC,CASSSTFPDNEQFF
few,.,TRBV5-5,TRBJ2-1,TGTGCCAGCAGCTTGCGGGGGGCCCGACAACCCTACAATGAGCAGTTCTTC,CASSLRGARQPYNEQFF
.,.,TRBV7-9,TRBJ2-1,TGTGCCAGCAGCGCTGGACAGTGGGTCTCCTACAATGAGCAGTTCTTC,CASSAGQWVSYNEQFF
.,TRBD1,TRBV24-1,TRBJ1-2,TGTGCCACCAGTGGAATCCGGACAGGGGGAGGCTACACCTTC,CATSGIRTGGGYTF
few,.,TRBV20-1,TRBJ2-1,TGCAGTGCTAAGGGCTACGTAATCTACAATGAGCAGTTCTTC,CSAKGYVIYNEQFF
few,TRBD1,TRBV27,TRBJ1-5,TGTGCCAGCAACCCGCACAGGGGGAGCAATCAGCCCCAGCATTTT,CASNPHRGSNQPQHF
once,.,TRBV6-5,TRBJ2-1,TGTGCCAGCATAAGGGGAAATGAGCAGTTCTTC,CASIRGNEQFF
.,.,TRBV6-8,TRBJ1-1,TGTGCCAGCAAGCGGGGGAACACTGAAGCTTTCTTT,CASKRGNTEAFF
.,TRBD2,TRBV12-3/TRBV12-4,TRBJ2-1,TGTGCCAGCAGTTTGAGGACTAGCGGGATGGATGAGCAGTTCTTC,CASSLRTSGMDEQFF
.,.,TRBV28,TRBJ2-2,TGTGCCAGCAGGAAATATACTGCGAACACCGGGGAGCTGTTTTTT,CASRKYTANTGELFF
few,TRBD2,TRBV27,TRBJ2-3,TGTGCCAGCAGTCCACTCCGACTAGCGGGAAGCACAGATACGCAGTATTTT,CASSPLRLAGSTDTQYF
.,.,TRBV4-1,TRBJ2-7,TGCGCCAGCAGCCGTGCCGGGACGGGCTCCTACGAGCAGTACTTC,CASSRAGTGSYEQYF
once,.,TRBV4-3,TRBJ2-3,TGCGCCAGCAGCCAAGATCTCAGCACAGATACGCAGTATTTT,CASSQDLSTDTQYF
few,.,TRBV7-9,TRBJ2-7,TGTGCCAGCAGCTCGACCGCGTCGCGGTCCTACTCCTACGAGCAGTACTTC,CASSSTASRSYSYEQYF
.,.,TRBV7-9,TRBJ1-4,TGTGCCAGCAGCAGTACAGTTGGCACTAATGAAAAACTGTTTTTT,CASSSTVGTNEKLFF
.,.,TRBV4-3,TRBJ1-4,TGCGCCAGCAGCCTTTCGATGAGTGGCACTAATGAAAAACTGTTTTTT,CASSLSMSGTNEKLFF
few,.,TRBV28,TRBJ1-4,TGTGCCAGCAGTTTATACAAGGAGAGAGTTGAAAAACTGTTTTTT,CASSLYKERVEKLFF
.,.,TRBV5-6,TRBJ1-2,TGTGCCAGCAGCTTGAGGAGCTCTGGCTACACCTTC,CASSLRSSGYTF
few,TRBD2,TRBV11-2,TRBJ2-3,TGTGCCAGCAGCTTTTTAGGTGGACTAGCGGGAGGGGGAGATACGCAGTATTTT,CASSFLGGLAGGGDTQYF
.,.,TRBV6-1,TRBJ1-2,TGTGCCAGCAGTCCGACAGAAACTAACTATGGCTACACCTTC,CASSPTETNYGYTF
few,.,TRBV4-2,TRBJ1-1,TGTGCCAGCAGCCAAGATTATTCGGGCACTGAAGCTTTCTTT,CASSQDYSGTEAFF
few,TRBD2,TRBV12-3/TRBV12-4,TRBJ2-7,TGTGCCAGCACCCCGGGCGGGAGTGGCTACGAGCAGTACTTC,CASTPGGSGYEQYF
few,.,TRBV28,TRBJ2-7,TGTGCCACCACCCTAATTGACAGGAGCTCCTACGAGCAGTACTTC,CATTLIDRSSYEQYF
.,.,TRBV19,TRBJ2-1,TGTGCCAGTAGTATTGGGCAGGGTCCCTACAATGAGCAGTTCTTC,CASSIGQGPYNEQFF
many,TRBD1,TRBV7-2,TRBJ1-1,TGTGCCAGCAGCTTATTACAGGGGAGAGGGAACACTGAAGCTTTCTTT,CASSLLQGRGNTEAFF
.,.,TRBV6-1,TRBJ2-6,TGTGCCAGCAGTATGACAGCCGGTGGGGCCAACGTCCTGACTTTC,CASSMTAGGANVLTF
many,.,TRBV7-2,TRBJ2-7,TGTGCCAGCAGCTACCTGACCCTTCCTTCAAGCTCCTACGAGCAGTACTTC,CASSYLTLPSSSYEQYF
.,.,TRBV29-1,TRBJ1-2,TGCAGCGTTTTTTCCACAGAATCAACCTATGGCTACACCTTC,CSVFSTESTYGYTF
few,.,TRBV24-1,TRBJ1-1,TGTGCCACCCGGGGGGTTGCAACTGAAGCTTTCTTT,CATRGVATEAFF
.,.,TRBV12-3/TRBV12-4,TRBJ1-1,TGTGCCAGCAGTTTAGCCATCCCAGGATCTGAAGCTTTCTTT,CASSLAIPGSEAFF
.,.,TRBV29-1,TRBJ2-3,TGCAGCGTTGACCCTAGCAACACAGATACGCAGTATTTT,CSVDPSNTDTQYF
.,.,TRBV6-8,TRBJ2-3,TGTGCCAGCAGATTCATCCTGGGGGGAGATACGCAGTATTTT,CASRFILGGDTQYF
.,TRBD1,TRBV24-1,TRBJ1-2,TGTGCCACCAGTGACCCCACAGGGGGCTCAAATGGCTACACCTTC,CATSDPTGGSNGYTF
once,.,TRBV27,TRBJ2-1,TGTGCCAGCAGTTCAGGGTGGCGGCAGTTCTTC,CASSSGWRQFF
many,TRBD1,TRBV24-1,TRBJ1-5,TGTGCCACCAGTGCCTCCGGGACAGGGGGTCATAGTCAGCCCCAGCATTTT,CATSASGTGGHSQPQHF
many,TRBD2,TRBV7-8,TRBJ2-2,TGTGCCAGCAGCTCAATCCGCGGGAGGGCGACGAACACCGGGGAGCTGTTTTTT,CASSSIRGRATNTGELFF
.,TRBD1,TRBV6-2/TRBV6-3,TRBJ2-7,TGTGCCAGCAGTTCCGGGACAGGCTCTGACGAGCAGTACTTC,CASSSGTGSDEQYF
.,TRBD2,TRBV24-1,TRBJ2-3,TGTGCCACCAGTGAGTATCCGGGACTAGGACCCACAGATACGCAGTATTTT,CATSEYPGLGPTDTQYF
.,.,TRBV11-3,TRBJ2-2,TGTGCCAGCAGCTTAGGACAGAGGGACACCGGGGAGCTGTTTTTT,CASSLGQRDTGELFF
.,TRBD2,TRBV7-6,TRBJ2-2,TGTGCCAGCAGCACCCCCGGGAGCCTAGCGGGCCTGAACACCGGGGAGCTGTTTTTT,CASSTPGSLAGLNTGELFF
.,TRBD2,TRBV7-2,TRBJ2-1,TGTGCCAGCAGCTTGGTCACGGGAGGGATCGGTGAGCAGTTCTTC,CASSLVTGGIGEQFF
few,.,TRBV19,TRBJ2-7,TGTGCCAGTAGTATCTCGCTCTCCGTTTACGAGCAGTACTTC,CASSISLSVYEQYF